Below, 20 T cell receptor beta chains from the same sample are listed, as sequenced in a study of T cell responses to AZD1222 COVID-19 vaccine. Sequencing used immunoSEQ multiplex PCR; TCRdb keeps in-frame clones, though not all of them. The table has approximately 77,000 clones, roughly 90% seen once. Material: peripheral blood, obtained 28 days after the second AZD1222 dose. These receptors were obtained from an adult who received the AZD1222 COVID-19 vaccine.

The gene calls are TRBV30 and TRBJ1-5; D is undetermined. Trimming shortened V by 2 bases and J by 5 bases, and 13 bases separated the two germline ends. Germline loops: CDR1 GTSNPN, CDR2 SVGIG (reference sequence). This CDR3 contains 14 residues. The CDR3 DNA is TGTGCCTGGAGTACCGGGATTTGGGATCAGCCCCAGCATTTT. This encodes CAWSTGIWDQPQHF.

CDR3 loop: CASSLAEPTDTQYF. CDR3 in DNA: TGTGCCAGTAGTCTAGCGGAACCGACAGATACGCAGTATTTT. The chain has TRBV19 and TRBJ2-3; TRBD2 matches 7 bases. V lost 5 bases to trimming and J lost 3 bases; unmatched junction nucleotides: 5. Germline CDR1 reads LNHDA; CDR2 reads SQIVND (reference sequence). This CDR3 contains 14 residues.

The chain employs TRBV28 and TRBJ2-1; 11 nucleotides match TRBD2. The CDR3 covers 13 residues. From germline, CDR1 is MDHEN and CDR2 SYDVKM. V dropped 6 bases and J dropped 10; count of bases not matched to a gene: 5. The CDR3 region has the DNA TGTGCCAGCAGCCTTGGGACTAGCGGAGAGCAGTTCTTC. This codes for CASSLGTSGEQFF.

The chain couples TRBV5-8 to TRBJ1-2, with TRBD1 matching 7 bases. The germline V gene encodes CDR1 SGHTS and CDR2 YDEGEE. Trimming took 9 bases from V and 3 from J; bases not matched to a gene: 5. The CDR3 loop spans 12 amino acids. The CDR3 region has the DNA TGTGCCATTTACAGGGGTTACTATGGCTACACCTTC. Translation: CAIYRGYYGYTF.

This chain uses TRBV4-1 with TRBJ2-7, with 10 bases fitting TRBD2. The CDR3 contains 15 residues. With V trimmed by 5 bases and J by 2 bases, 6 bases remained unmatched. Per germline, CDR1 MGHRA and CDR2 YSYEKL. CDR3 loop: CASSFRTSGTYEQYF. The CDR3 DNA follows: TGCGCCAGCAGCTTCCGGACTAGCGGAACCTACGAGCAGTACTTC.

The chain couples TRBV6-5 to TRBJ2-7; TRBD1 is a possible D gene (6 bases). CDR3 length: 11 residues. Per germline, CDR1 MNHEY and CDR2 SVGAGI. Trimming took off 10 bases at V and 2 bases at J, with 9 bases between the two ends. CDR3 sequence (DNA): TGTGCCACACAGGGTACCTACGAGCAGTACTTC. Its protein is CATQGTYEQYF.

This chain connects TRBV7-9 to TRBJ1-6, with 8 bases identical to TRBD1. V shed 4 bases and J 8 bases; nucleotides not matched to a gene: 4. The CDR3 consists of 14 residues. Germline V CDR1 and CDR2: SEHNR, FQNEAQ (reference sequence). The CDR3: CASSSQGADSPLHF. CDR3 sequence (DNA): TGTGCCAGCAGCTCGCAGGGGGCTGATTCACCCCTCCACTTT. The entire variable domain, with the rest obtained from reference TRBV7-9 and TRBJ1-6, is as follows: DTGVSQNPRHKITKRGQNVTFRCDPISEHNRLYWYRQTLGQGPEFLTYFQNEAQLEKSRLLSDRFSAERPKGSFSTLEIQRTEQGDSAMYLCASSSQGADSPLHFGNGTRLTVT.

The J gene is TRBJ1-5, the V gene TRBV10-3; D not certain. Trimming removed 2 bases at V and 0 bases at J, with 5 bases between. This CDR3 is built from 14 residues. Germline values: CDR1 ENHRY, CDR2 SYGVKD. Written as DNA, the CDR3 is TGTGCCATCAGTGAGAGAAGTAGCAATCAGCCCCAGCATTTT. Residues: CAISERSSNQPQHF.

V usage is TRBV6-2 or TRBV6-3 and J usage is TRBJ2-2; the D is unclear. Germline CDR1 MNHEY, CDR2 SVGEGT. The CDR3 has 14 amino acids. The V gene lost 1 base and the J gene lost 5 bases, with 8 bases spanning the gap. The CDR3 region is CASSYLLQTGELFF. CDR3 nucleotide sequence: TGTGCCAGCAGTTACTTACTCCAAACCGGGGAGCTGTTTTTT.

V gene TRBV7-2 combines with J gene TRBJ1-1; 7 bases are a match to TRBD1. V lost 4 bases to trimming and J lost 1 base; unmatched junction nucleotides: 3. The CDR3 contains 14 residues. Germline loops: CDR1 SGHTA, CDR2 FQGNSA. The CDR3 protein is CASSSYRGNTEAFF. In DNA form, the CDR3 reads TGTGCCAGCAGCTCGTACAGGGGGAACACTGAAGCTTTCTTT.

The chain has TRBV6-5 and TRBJ1-6; TRBD1 might be the D (5 bases). V dropped 6 bases and J dropped 8 bases, with 11 bases sitting between them. The germline gives CDR1 MNHEY, CDR2 SVGAGI. CDR3 length equals 13 residues. Here the CDR3 reads CASRRGSDSPLHF. In DNA, the CDR3 is TGTGCCAGCAGACGGGGCTCCGATTCACCCCTCCACTTT.

This rearrangement joins TRBV10-3 to TRBJ2-1, with TRBD1 as a possible D gene (6 bases). The V and J ends lost 4 bases and 3 bases respectively, with 16 bases between them. Germline assignment: CDR1 ENHRY and CDR2 SYGVKD. The CDR3 spans 16 residues. Here the CDR3 DNA reads TGTGCCATCAGTGCGGAACAGGGATTTGACTACAATGAGCAGTTCTTC. Protein: CAISAEQGFDYNEQFF.

This clone was seen a handful of times. The V call is TRBV15, the J call TRBJ1-4; D ambiguous. With 3 bases removed from V and 5 bases from J, the gap between germline ends came to 13 bases. The V gene's germline CDR1 is LNHNV and CDR2 YYDKDF (reference sequence). The CDR3 runs 15 residues. The CDR3 spells CATSRDGGPNEKLFF. The CDR3 DNA reads as TGTGCCACCAGCAGGGATGGAGGGCCGAATGAAAAACTGTTTTTT.

The V call is TRBV5-8, the J call TRBJ2-1, with D possibly matching TRBD2 (6 bases). Trimming pared 3 bases from V and 0 bases from J, leaving 13 bases between. The germline gives CDR1 SGHTS, CDR2 YDEGEE. This CDR3 is 16 amino acids long. CDR3 coding DNA: TGTGCCAGCAGCTCACGGGACTCGAGCTCCTACAATGAGCAGTTCTTC. As protein: CASSSRDSSSYNEQFF.

The genes are TRBV27 and TRBJ1-2; D perhaps matches TRBD1 (5 bases). Germline V gives CDR1 MNHEY, CDR2 SMNVEV (reference sequence). The CDR3 has 16 residues. Trimming left V 3 bases short and J 6 bases short, with 20 bases between. The DNA of the CDR3 is TGTGCCAGCAGTTTCTTGGGGGAAACGGAGGCTGATGGCTACACCTTC. This gives the protein CASSFLGETEADGYTF.

This sequence joins TRBV9 and TRBJ1-1, with a possible D match to TRBD1 (6 bases). The CDR3 runs 16 residues. Germline CDR1 SGDLS, CDR2 YYNGEE. V shed 0 bases and J shed 0 bases, with 12 bases lying between them. CDR3 in DNA: TGTGCCAGCAGCGTAGCTACGGAGGGGGTGAACACTGAAGCTTTCTTT. Translating it yields CASSVATEGVNTEAFF.

In this sample, this clone turned up once. This chain connects TRBV12-3 or TRBV12-4 to TRBJ1-1; D might be TRBD1 (5 bases). Trimming shortened V by 6 bases and J by 7 bases, and 9 bases separated the two germline ends. This CDR3 is built from 11 residues. The CDR3 here is CASSQGNEAFF. The CDR3 region has the DNA TGTGCCAGCAGCCAGGGTAATGAAGCTTTCTTT.

The CDR3 bases are TGTGCCTGGAGTAGACCGGGGGGGCGCAGATACGAGCAGTACTTC. Translated, it gives CAWSRPGGRRYEQYF. The chain combines TRBV30 with TRBJ2-7; 8 nucleotides agree with TRBD2. Germline CDR1 and CDR2: GTSNPN and SVGIG (reference sequence). The CDR3 is made up of 15 amino acids. J gave up 4 bases and V 2 bases, and 10 bases lay outside the gene matches. Variable domain in full (rest from reference TRBV30 and TRBJ2-7): SQTIHQWPATLVQPVGSPLSLECTVEGTSNPNLYWYRQAAGRGLQLLFYSVGIGQISSEVPQNLSASRPQDRQFILSSKKLLLSDSGFYLCAWSRPGGRRYEQYFGPGTRLTVT.

This sequence joins TRBV5-6 and TRBJ2-2, with TRBD1 identical over 10 bases. V shed 4 bases, J shed 5 bases, and the junction held 5 bases outside the gene matches. The CDR3 length is 15 residues. From germline, CDR1 is SGHDT and CDR2 YYEEEE. The CDR3 sequence is CASSLTGGWTGELFF. In DNA, the CDR3 is TGTGCCAGCAGCCTGACAGGGGGCTGGACCGGGGAGCTGTTTTTT.

The gene calls are TRBV5-8 and TRBJ1-1, with 7 bases aligning to TRBD1. CDR1 and CDR2 (germline): SGHTS, YDEGEE. CDR3 length: 14 amino acids. After removal of 2 bases from V and 1 base from J, the junction contained 2 bases not matched to a gene. In DNA form, the CDR3 reads TGTGCCAGCAGCTTTGGGACAGAGAACACTGAAGCTTTCTTT. Residues: CASSFGTENTEAFF. Full variable domain (outside the CDR3, taken from reference TRBV5-8 and TRBJ1-1): EAGVTQSPTHLIKTRGQQATLRCSPISGHTSVYWYQQALGLGLQFLLWYDEGEERNRGNFPPRFSGRQFPNYSSELNVNALELEDSALYLCASSFGTENTEAFFGQGTRLTVV.